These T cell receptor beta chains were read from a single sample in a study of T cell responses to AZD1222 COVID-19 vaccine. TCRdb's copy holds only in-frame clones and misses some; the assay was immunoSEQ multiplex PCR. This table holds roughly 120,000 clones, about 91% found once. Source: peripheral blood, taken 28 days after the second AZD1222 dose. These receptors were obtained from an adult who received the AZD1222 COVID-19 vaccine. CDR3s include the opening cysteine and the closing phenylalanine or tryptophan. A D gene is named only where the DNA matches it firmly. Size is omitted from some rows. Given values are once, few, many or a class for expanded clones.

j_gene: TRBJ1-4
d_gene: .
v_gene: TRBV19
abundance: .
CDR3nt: TGTGCCAGTAGTAGGGGGGACATTGAAAAACTGTTTTTT
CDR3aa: CASSRGDIEKLFF

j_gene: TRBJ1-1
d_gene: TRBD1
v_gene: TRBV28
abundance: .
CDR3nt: TGTGCCAGCACCGCACCCCGACAGGGACTAGTGGGAACTGAAGCTTTCTTT
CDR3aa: CASTAPRQGLVGTEAFF

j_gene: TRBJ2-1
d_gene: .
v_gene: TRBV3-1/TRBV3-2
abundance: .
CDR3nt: TGTGCCAGCAGCCGTGGTGCGGACCATGAGCAGTTCTTC
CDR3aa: CASSRGADHEQFF

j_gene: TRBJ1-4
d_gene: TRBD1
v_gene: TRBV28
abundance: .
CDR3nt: TGTGCCAGCAGCATCGGACAGGGGGCTGGTGAAAAACTGTTTTTT
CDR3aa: CASSIGQGAGEKLFF

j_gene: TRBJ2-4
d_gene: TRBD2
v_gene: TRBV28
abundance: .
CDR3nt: TGTGCCAGCAGTTCCCCAGGGACTAGCGGGACATCCGCCGTAAGGTACTTC
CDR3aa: CASSSPGTSGTSAVRYF

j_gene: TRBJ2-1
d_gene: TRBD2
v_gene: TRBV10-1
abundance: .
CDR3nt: TGCGCCAGCAGTGATGCTGGGACTAGCGGTAATGAGCAGTTCTTC
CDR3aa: CASSDAGTSGNEQFF

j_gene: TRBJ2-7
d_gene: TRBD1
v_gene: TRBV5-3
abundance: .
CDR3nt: TGTGCCAGAAGCTCTAGGCGGTGGAACTCCGGGACAGCACCCTACGAGCAGTACTTC
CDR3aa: CARSSRRWNSGTAPYEQYF

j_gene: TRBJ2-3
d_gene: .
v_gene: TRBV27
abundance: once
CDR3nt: TGTGCCAGCAGCCTAGTCGGGACTCAACCCTCATATAGAACAGATACGCAGTATTTT
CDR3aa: CASSLVGTQPSYRTDTQYF

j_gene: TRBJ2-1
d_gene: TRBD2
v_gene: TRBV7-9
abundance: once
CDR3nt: TGTGCCAGCAGCTTAGGGACCGGGACTAGCAGATACAATGAGCAGTTCTTC
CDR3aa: CASSLGTGTSRYNEQFF

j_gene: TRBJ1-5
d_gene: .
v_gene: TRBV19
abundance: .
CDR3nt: TGTGCCAGTAGTGTACAGGGACGGGGCAATCAGCCCCAGCATTTT
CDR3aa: CASSVQGRGNQPQHF

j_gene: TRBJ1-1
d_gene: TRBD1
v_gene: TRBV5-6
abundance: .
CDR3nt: TGTGCCAGCAGCTTGGTCACAGGGGCGAACACTGAAGCTTTCTTT
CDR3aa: CASSLVTGANTEAFF